Each of the 23 T cell receptor beta chains below was sequenced from the same sample in a study of blood T cells in healthy people across ages. A J-beta primer mix and a sample-barcoded 5' primer were used in a second PCR of about 6 to 12 cycles. TCRdb fed the 5' RACE reads into MiXCR, producing one record per CDR3 protein. The sample shows hundreds of thousands of distinct CDR3 sequences, around 68% of them seen only once. Sequenced input: blood. These TCRs come from a young man in good health.

The chain carries TRBV4-2 and TRBJ2-5, with D perhaps being TRBD1 or TRBD2 (5 bases each). CDR3 length equals 14 residues. Germline assignment: CDR1 LGHNA and CDR2 YNFKEQ. The ends were cut back, 4 bases at V and 11 bases at J, with 20 bases in the middle. In DNA, the CDR3 is TGTGCCAGCAGCCCGAGAGGGGAACACAATGAGCAGTACTTC. It yields the protein CASSPRGEHNEQYF.

V is TRBV11-3 and J is TRBJ2-3; 13 nucleotides agree with TRBD2. V was pared by 5 bases and J by 2 bases, with 10 bases of the junction left unmatched. This CDR3 has 18 residues. Germline lookup yields CDR1 SGHNT and CDR2 YENEEA. The CDR3 DNA reads as TGTGCCAGCAGCCCCGGGACTAGCGGGGTAGGCCCCACAGATACGCAGTATTTT. As protein: CASSPGTSGVGPTDTQYF. Full variable domain (remainder filled in from reference TRBV11-3 and TRBJ2-3): EAGVVQSPRYKIIEKKQPVAFWCNPISGHNTLYWYLQNLGQGPELLIRYENEEAVDDSQLPKDRFSAERLKGVDSTLKIQPAELGDSAVYLCASSPGTSGVGPTDTQYFGPGTRLTVL.

The rearrangement uses TRBV2 and TRBJ2-1; D is possibly TRBD2 (6 bases). V lost 6 bases, J lost 4 bases, and 13 bases lay in between. CDR1 is SNHLY, CDR2 FYNNEI, per germline. This CDR3 contains 14 residues. The CDR3 coding sequence is TGTGCCAGCAGCTCACGGGGGAAATACAATGAGCAGTTCTTC. Encoded protein: CASSSRGKYNEQFF.

The rearrangement joins TRBV27 to TRBJ2-1; D is tentatively TRBD1 or TRBD2 (5 bases each). There are 17 residues in the CDR3. V lost 4 bases to trimming and J lost 5 bases, with 21 bases between them. CDR1 and CDR2 (germline): MNHEY, SMNVEV (reference sequence). CDR3 sequence reads: CASSYARGGRSDNEQFF. For the CDR3, the DNA is TGTGCCAGCAGTTACGCCCGTGGGGGACGTTCGGACAATGAGCAGTTCTTC.

This clonotype was picked up a small number of times. This chain connects TRBV29-1 to TRBJ2-3, with a tentative D call TRBD1 (5 bases). Germline CDR1 is SQVTM and CDR2 is ANQGSEA. CDR3 length: 13 residues. V was clipped by 4 bases and J by 5 bases, with 13 bases between them. Written as DNA, the CDR3 is TGCAGCGTTGTAACTTGGGGCCTAGATACGCAGTATTTT. Its protein is CSVVTWGLDTQYF.

The chain recombines TRBV20-1 with TRBJ1-2, with D unresolved. The CDR3 is made up of 14 amino acids. Germline V lookup: CDR1 DFQATT, CDR2 SNEGSKA (reference sequence). V was clipped by 5 bases and J by 2 bases, with 15 bases between them. CDR3 amino acids: CSAPAWTENYGYTF. CDR3 nucleotides: TGCAGTGCTCCAGCCTGGACGGAAAACTATGGCTACACCTTC.

This rearrangement joins TRBV12-3 or TRBV12-4 to TRBJ1-5; D unclear. The V end lost 3 bases, the J end lost 1 base, and 7 bases lay between the germline ends. CDR3 length: 14 amino acids. CDR3 nucleotides: TGTGCCAGCAGTTTTCACCGGAGCAATCAGCCCCAGCATTTT. It is translated as CASSFHRSNQPQHF.

V and J are TRBV9 and TRBJ1-2, with D possibly matching TRBD1 (5 bases). Trimming stripped 0 bases from V and 7 bases from J, with 13 bases between. This CDR3 is built from 14 residues. Germline V gives CDR1 SGDLS, CDR2 YYNGEE. This CDR3 reads CASSVEGQGPGYTF. The CDR3 nucleotides read TGTGCCAGCAGCGTAGAAGGCCAGGGACCTGGCTACACCTTC.

V gene TRBV4-2 combines with J gene TRBJ2-1; the D is unclear. Trimming removed 0 bases at V and 3 bases at J, with 12 bases between. Germline V CDR1 and CDR2: LGHNA, YNFKEQ. The CDR3 loop spans 16 amino acids. CDR3 loop: CASSQDLRTHYNEQFF. DNA of the CDR3: TGTGCCAGCAGCCAAGATCTGAGGACCCACTACAATGAGCAGTTCTTC.

This sequence joins TRBV7-8 and TRBJ2-3; D is possibly TRBD1 (6 bases). Germline loops: CDR1 SGHVS, CDR2 FQNEAQ. This CDR3 contains 16 residues. V was pared by 5 bases and J by 1 base, with 16 bases between. CDR3 region: CASSQGHRRRTDTQYF. CDR3 DNA sequence: TGTGCCAGCAGCCAGGGGCACCGGAGGCGCACAGATACGCAGTATTTT.

The J gene is TRBJ1-2, the V gene TRBV15, with D hard to call. The CDR3 spans 15 residues. Germline CDR1 reads LNHNV; CDR2 reads YYDKDF (reference sequence). Trimming stripped 0 bases from V and 5 bases from J, with 13 bases between. The CDR3 DNA sequence: TGTGCCACCAGCAGAGATAGATTGGTCACTTATGGCTACACCTTC. The encoded protein is CATSRDRLVTYGYTF.

There are a few counts of this clonotype. The chain couples TRBV4-2 to TRBJ2-1; 16 bases are a match to TRBD2. With 3 bases clipped from V and 9 bases from J, the junction kept 14 bases outside the gene matches. Germline CDR1 and CDR2: LGHNA and YNFKEQ. The CDR3 is 19 residues long. The CDR3, as DNA: TGTGCCAGCAGCCAGTCAACCCAGGGACTAGCGGGGGGGTTGGGTGAGCAGTTCTTC. Protein: CASSQSTQGLAGGLGEQFF.

The J gene is TRBJ2-4, the V gene TRBV6-1; a possible D gene is TRBD1 (6 bases). The CDR3 extends over 18 amino acids. Trimming removed 3 bases at V and 0 bases at J, with 18 bases between. Germline lookup yields CDR1 MNHNS and CDR2 SASEGT. The CDR3 loop is CASSDHPWQGQAKNIQYF. The CDR3, as DNA: TGTGCCAGCAGTGACCACCCCTGGCAGGGGCAAGCCAAAAACATTCAGTACTTC.

This clonotype was detected once. The CDR3 is CSASWVHEQYF. The DNA of the CDR3 is TGCAGTGCTTCTTGGGTCCACGAGCAGTACTTC. This chain links TRBV20-1 with TRBJ2-4; D call uncertain. The J call may be mistaken, given a closer DNA end match to TRBJ2-7. Germline CDR1 is DFQATT and CDR2 is SNEGSKA (reference sequence). The CDR3 is 11 residues long.

The chain has TRBV29-1 and TRBJ2-1, with a tentative D call TRBD1 (5 bases). CDR1 is SQVTM, CDR2 ANQGSEA, per germline. V was shortened by 0 bases and J by 2 bases, with 11 bases between the two germline ends. This CDR3 contains 15 residues. The CDR3 loop reads CSVEDRTIPYNEQFF. The CDR3 DNA sequence: TGCAGCGTTGAAGATCGGACAATCCCCTACAATGAGCAGTTCTTC.

This chain links TRBV7-2 with TRBJ2-1; D is unclear. Germline values: CDR1 SGHTA, CDR2 FQGNSA. The CDR3 loop spans 13 amino acids. The germline V and J ends were trimmed by 7 bases and 4 bases, with 11 bases remaining between them. CDR3 nucleotide sequence: TGTGCCAGCAAGACATACGGGTACAATGAGCAGTTCTTC. Its protein product is CASKTYGYNEQFF.

The chain has TRBV6-1 and TRBJ1-5, with 8 bases aligning to TRBD1. The ends lost 8 bases at V and 0 bases at J; junction bases unmatched: 15. The CDR3 sequence is 18 residues long. Germline CDR1 is MNHNS and CDR2 is SASEGT. CDR3 in DNA: TGTGCCAGCGGCAGAACTCCGGGACAGGCATATAGCAATCAGCCCCAGCATTTT. Its translation is CASGRTPGQAYSNQPQHF.

The chain couples TRBV3-1 to TRBJ2-5, with D possibly TRBD2 on 6 matching bases. In germline, CDR1 is LGHDT, CDR2 YNNKEL (reference sequence). The CDR3 runs 16 residues. V was clipped by 0 bases and J by 4 bases, with 15 bases between them. DNA for the CDR3: TGTGCCAGCAGCCAAGATCGACAGCGGGTCCTAGAGACCCAGTACTTC. Translation gives CASSQDRQRVLETQYF.

This clonotype was observed a single time. The chain links TRBV20-1 to TRBJ2-3; TRBD1 matches 8 bases. CDR3 size: 15 residues. V lost 6 bases, J lost 1 base, and 9 bases stayed unmatched. Germline lookup yields CDR1 DFQATT and CDR2 SNEGSKA (reference sequence). CDR3 in DNA: TGCAGTGCCACCGACAGGGGAAGGGGCACAGATACGCAGTATTTT. This sequence encodes CSATDRGRGTDTQYF.

The table lists this clonotype with a few counts. The J gene is TRBJ2-7, the V gene TRBV29-1; D call uncertain. Per the germline V gene, CDR1 is SQVTM and CDR2 is ANQGSEA. V was shortened by 0 bases and J by 6 bases, with 9 bases between the two germline ends. The CDR3 totals 12 residues. This chain's CDR3 is CSVEEDGLEQYF. For the CDR3, the DNA is TGCAGCGTTGAAGAGGACGGGCTCGAGCAGTACTTC.

The rearrangement uses TRBV4-1 and TRBJ2-5, with 11 bases matching TRBD2. The CDR3 is 18 amino acids. Germline CDR1 reads MGHRA; CDR2 reads YSYEKL. Trimming cost V 2 bases and J 4 bases; bases outside gene matches: 12. Here the CDR3 reads CASSQRALAGGEGETQYF. The CDR3 DNA reads TGCGCCAGCAGCCAAAGGGCCCTAGCGGGGGGTGAAGGAGAGACCCAGTACTTC.

The genes are TRBV29-1 and TRBJ2-7; TRBD2 agrees at 9 bases. V was pared by 6 bases and J by 3 bases, with 3 bases of the junction left unmatched. This CDR3 spans 12 amino acids. CDR1 SQVTM and CDR2 ANQGSEA come from the germline V gene. CDR3 loop: CSVSTSGYEQYF. The CDR3 region has the DNA TGCAGCGTCTCGACTAGCGGCTACGAGCAGTACTTC.

This clonotype showed up just a few times. The V gene is TRBV20-1, the J gene TRBJ2-5; either TRBD1 or TRBD2 may fit D (5 bases each). Germline V lookup: CDR1 DFQATT, CDR2 SNEGSKA (reference sequence). CDR3 length equals 14 residues. Trimming took 4 bases from V and 5 from J, leaving 17 bases between them. Here the CDR3 reads CSAIAFGGLETQYF. In DNA, the CDR3 is TGCAGTGCTATAGCCTTTGGGGGATTGGAGACCCAGTACTTC.